One sample yielded the 32 T cell receptor beta chains listed below, sequenced in a study of identical twins. TCRdb independently ran MiXCR on the 5' RACE reads; one entry per CDR3 protein. The sample lists 600,000 to 700,000 distinct CDR3 sequences, 21% occurring once. This same sample was also part of a study on T cells expressing NK-cell markers.

The source material was PBMCs. The source is a woman younger than 35 in good health.

The CDR3 region is CSASKEGQHHEQFF. CDR3 sequence (DNA): TGCAGTGCTAGTAAGGAGGGCCAACATCATGAGCAGTTCTTC. The chain combines TRBV20-1 with TRBJ2-1, with a weak D call TRBD2 (6 bases). Germline lookup yields CDR1 DFQATT and CDR2 SNEGSKA (reference sequence). There are 14 residues in the CDR3. Trimming removed 3 bases from V and 8 bases from J, with 17 bases in between.

This chain links TRBV6-1 with TRBJ2-3, with D perhaps TRBD2 (7 bases). Trimming took off 7 bases at V and 4 bases at J, with 21 bases between the two ends. The CDR3 is 16 amino acids. Per the germline V gene, CDR1 is MNHNS and CDR2 is SASEGT. DNA of the CDR3: TGTGCCAGCACCAAAAGCTGGGGGGGCGGGTCAGATACGCAGTATTTT. This codes for CASTKSWGGGSDTQYF.

This clonotype was detected many times. V is TRBV9 and J is TRBJ1-4; 9 bases match TRBD1. CDR3 length: 14 amino acids. Germline loops: CDR1 SGDLS, CDR2 YYNGEE. Trimming removed 3 bases from V and 10 bases from J; junction bases left unmatched: 7. CDR3 coding DNA: TGTGCCAGCAGCGCGACAGGGGGAGGCGGAAAACTGTTTTTT. Translating gives CASSATGGGGKLFF.

This clonotype was seen ten or more times. The J gene is TRBJ2-2, the V gene TRBV29-1; 7 nucleotides agree with TRBD1. V was clipped by 6 bases and J by 7 bases; unmatched bases: 5. CDR1 is SQVTM, CDR2 ANQGSEA, per germline. The CDR3 contains 12 residues. The CDR3 protein is CSVRQGIGELFF. In DNA form, the CDR3 reads TGCAGCGTGCGACAGGGAATCGGGGAGCTGTTTTTT.

In its sample, this clonotype was seen many times. This chain uses TRBV29-1 with TRBJ1-2; TRBD1 is a possible D gene (5 bases). The CDR3 is 13 residues long. Germline-derived CDR1 and CDR2 are SQVTM and ANQGSEA. V was trimmed by 4 bases and J by 13 bases, leaving 22 bases between them. CDR3 nucleotides: TGCAGCGTTGCGTGGGACGTGGGTTCTATAGGCACCTTC. The encoded protein is CSVAWDVGSIGTF.

There are a few counts of this clonotype. The chain couples TRBV5-1 to TRBJ2-5; 7 bases line up with TRBD2. The CDR3 spans 15 residues. Trimming cost V 0 bases and J 5 bases; bases outside gene matches: 7. Germline V CDR1 and CDR2: SGHRS, YFSETQ. CDR3 in amino acids: CASSLGGSQGETQYF. As DNA, the CDR3 is TGCGCCAGCAGCTTGGGCGGGAGTCAGGGTGAGACCCAGTACTTC.

The chain has TRBV5-1 and TRBJ2-1, with D maybe TRBD1 (5 bases). CDR3 length equals 12 residues. V lost 7 bases, J lost 2 bases, and 7 bases lay in between. CDR1 and CDR2 from the germline V gene are SGHRS and YFSETQ. The CDR3 nucleotides are TGCGCCAGCGACAGACCCTACAATGAGCAGTTCTTC. Encoded protein: CASDRPYNEQFF.

The chain combines TRBV6-2 or TRBV6-3 with TRBJ1-5, with TRBD1 identical over 7 bases. Germline loops: CDR1 MNHEY, CDR2 SVGEGT. The trim removed 9 bases at V and 4 bases at J, leaving 12 bases unmatched. The CDR3 runs 15 residues. The CDR3 is CASGRQGDENQPQHF. The CDR3 DNA sequence: TGTGCCAGTGGGAGACAGGGCGATGAGAATCAGCCCCAGCATTTT.

J is TRBJ2-3 and V is TRBV10-1, with 8 bases that match TRBD1. V lost 6 bases to trimming and J lost 1 base; unmatched junction nucleotides: 6. This CDR3 has 15 amino acids. The germline gives CDR1 WNHNN, CDR2 SYGVQD (reference sequence). CDR3 nucleotide sequence: TGCGCCAGCAGGGCCGGGACAGGACGCACAGATACGCAGTATTTT. Translated, it gives CASRAGTGRTDTQYF.

Turning to this clonotype: Possible read error: a much larger clone is one base away. The chain employs TRBV11-2 and TRBJ2-3, with a weak D call TRBD1 (5 bases). Trimming removed 7 bases at V and 1 base at J, with 12 bases between. Germline V gives CDR1 SGHAT, CDR2 FQNNGV. This CDR3 contains 14 residues. The CDR3 DNA is TGTGCCAGCACCCAGGGTCAGCGCACAGATACGCAGTATTTT. Residues: CASTQGQRTDTQYF.

CDR3 in DNA: TGCGCCAGCAGCTTGGCGCGACTAGCGGGTATCAATGAGCAGTTCTTC. Translated: CASSLARLAGINEQFF. The genes are TRBV5-1 and TRBJ2-1; TRBD2 matches 10 bases. CDR1 and CDR2 (germline): SGHRS, YFSETQ. CDR3 length equals 16 residues. V shed 0 bases and J 6 bases; nucleotides not matched to a gene: 6.

Only a few counts were recorded for this clonotype. As DNA, the CDR3 is TGTGCCAGCAGCCAAGCGGCGGCTTCAGGCGGCTACACCTTC. Residues: CASSQAAASGGYTF. The chain has TRBV3-1 and TRBJ1-2; D unresolved. V dropped 1 base and J dropped 8 bases, with 14 bases sitting between them. The CDR3 spans 14 residues. Germline V CDR1 and CDR2: LGHDT, YNNKEL (reference sequence).

This chain joins TRBV10-3 and TRBJ1-1; 10 nucleotides align to TRBD1. V gave up 8 bases and J gave up 0 bases; unmatched junction bases: 3. Germline V gives CDR1 ENHRY, CDR2 SYGVKD. CDR3 length: 14 residues. The CDR3 DNA reads TGTGCCATCGGGGGACAGGGGATGAACACTGAAGCTTTCTTT. Protein: CAIGGQGMNTEAFF.

The table lists this clonotype with many counts. The rearrangement uses TRBV12-3 or TRBV12-4 and TRBJ1-2; D uncertain. The V gene lost 5 bases and the J gene lost 0 bases, with 7 bases spanning the gap. The CDR3 is 13 amino acids. The CDR3 is CASSPTANYGYTF. As DNA, the CDR3 is TGTGCCAGCAGTCCCACAGCTAACTATGGCTACACCTTC.

CDR3 protein: CASSLEGYVGEQYF. DNA for the CDR3: TGCGCCAGCAGCTTGGAAGGTTATGTTGGCGAGCAGTACTTC. V and J are TRBV5-1 and TRBJ2-7; no reliable D call. This CDR3 comprises 14 residues. Germline V gene lookup returns CDR1 SGHRS and CDR2 YFSETQ. Trimming stripped 0 bases from V and 6 bases from J, with 13 bases between.

The chain recombines TRBV6-1 with TRBJ2-5; 7 nucleotides agree with TRBD1. V shed 6 bases, J shed 4 bases, and the junction held 8 bases outside the gene matches. This CDR3 spans 14 amino acids. The V gene's germline CDR1 is MNHNS and CDR2 SASEGT. The CDR3 region has the DNA TGTGCCAGCAGCCCGACAGGGAGTGCAGAGACCCAGTACTTC. Protein: CASSPTGSAETQYF.

This sequence joins TRBV12-3 or TRBV12-4 and TRBJ1-1; D gene unclear. This CDR3 region has 14 residues. The germline V and J ends were trimmed by 3 bases and 4 bases, with 12 bases remaining between them. The CDR3 nucleotides are TGTGCCAGCAGTTTCTCGGTTCGGGGCACTGAAGCTTTCTTT. It codes for CASSFSVRGTEAFF.

The genes are TRBV20-1 and TRBJ2-7; 9 bases line up with TRBD2. This CDR3 contains 14 residues. The germline V gene has CDR1 DFQATT and CDR2 SNEGSKA (reference sequence). The ends lost 3 bases at V and 5 bases at J; junction bases unmatched: 8. The CDR3 coding sequence is TGCAGTGCTAGCGATCTAGCGGGAACCGACGAGCAGTACTTC. Translation gives CSASDLAGTDEQYF.

This clonotype was observed a few times. The CDR3 nucleotides read TGCAGTGCCGAGGAAGGCCTAGGACGACCTAGCACAGATACGCAGTATTTT. It codes for CSAEEGLGRPSTDTQYF. The chain joins TRBV20-1 to TRBJ2-3; D gene uncertain. From germline, CDR1 is DFQATT and CDR2 SNEGSKA (reference sequence). V was shortened by 6 bases and J by 0 bases, with 22 bases between the two germline ends. This CDR3 comprises 17 residues.

This clonotype was detected a few times. This chain uses TRBV10-3 with TRBJ1-2, with D possibly TRBD1 on 6 matching bases. This CDR3 spans 14 amino acids. Germline V CDR1 and CDR2: ENHRY, SYGVKD. The V end was cut by 0 bases, the J end by 8 bases, with 13 bases between. CDR3 in amino acids: CAISESGGPLGYTF. CDR3 nucleotide sequence: TGTGCCATCAGTGAGTCTGGGGGGCCATTGGGCTACACCTTC.

The chain has TRBV20-1 and TRBJ2-1; D might be TRBD2 (5 bases). Germline-derived CDR1 and CDR2 are DFQATT and SNEGSKA (reference sequence). V gave up 0 bases and J gave up 0 bases, with 12 bases separating them. The CDR3 has 16 amino acids. In DNA, the CDR3 is TGCAGTGCTAGAGATAGAGGAGGACCCTCCTACAATGAGCAGTTCTTC. It encodes CSARDRGGPSYNEQFF.

This clonotype was detected ten times or more. The chain combines TRBV11-2 with TRBJ2-2, with D possibly being TRBD1 or TRBD2 (6 bases each). Trimming shortened V by 11 bases and J by 0 bases, and 25 bases separated the two germline ends. CDR1 SGHAT and CDR2 FQNNGV come from the germline V gene. The CDR3 length is 18 residues. The CDR3 nucleotides read TGTGCCCCAGGGGAGCGGGCTAGACGGGACGCGAACACCGGGGAGCTGTTTTTT. Encoded protein: CAPGERARRDANTGELFF.

This clonotype was seen a single time. V usage is TRBV20-1 and J usage is TRBJ1-3; no reliable D call. Trimming pared 6 bases from V and 7 bases from J, leaving 10 bases between. The CDR3 totals 11 residues. Germline loops: CDR1 DFQATT, CDR2 SNEGSKA (reference sequence). The chain's CDR3 is CSALRLNTIYF. In DNA, the CDR3 is TGCAGTGCCCTAAGGCTCAACACCATATATTTT.

This clonotype was found a few times. J is TRBJ1-1 and V is TRBV20-1; 9 bases are shared with TRBD1. CDR3 length equals 15 residues. Germline lookup yields CDR1 DFQATT and CDR2 SNEGSKA (reference sequence). With V trimmed by 5 bases and J by 3 bases, 10 bases remained unmatched. The CDR3 DNA reads TGCAGTGCTCGCCTGTTACAGGGGGCGGACACTGAAGCTTTCTTT. Translating it yields CSARLLQGADTEAFF.

V usage is TRBV18 and J usage is TRBJ2-7; the D gene could be TRBD1 or TRBD2 (5 bases each). In germline, CDR1 is KGHSH, CDR2 LQKENI. This CDR3 is 15 amino acids long. V was trimmed by 5 bases and J by 4 bases, leaving 18 bases between them. CDR3 in amino acids: CASSRGAEDKYEQYF. The CDR3 DNA follows: TGTGCCAGCTCAAGAGGGGCTGAGGATAAGTACGAGCAGTACTTC.

There are many counts of this clonotype. The rearrangement links TRBV12-3 or TRBV12-4 to TRBJ2-7, with D tentatively TRBD1 or TRBD2 (5 bases each). V shed 3 bases and J shed 6 bases, with 9 bases lying between them. The CDR3 extends over 12 amino acids. The CDR3 loop reads CASSFGGGEQYF. For the CDR3, the DNA is TGTGCCAGCAGTTTTGGTGGGGGCGAGCAGTACTTC.

The rearrangement links TRBV7-9 to TRBJ2-4, with D unresolved. V gave up 2 bases and J gave up 15 bases, with 17 bases separating them. Germline values: CDR1 SEHNR, CDR2 FQNEAQ (reference sequence). The CDR3 is 13 residues long. CDR3 coding DNA: TGTGCCAGCAGCTTATCCCCCCAATCGGTGTGGTACTTC. It codes for CASSLSPQSVWYF.

The chain is built from TRBV20-1 and TRBJ2-7; possibly TRBD2 for D (6 bases). Germline V gene sequence: CDR1 DFQATT, CDR2 SNEGSKA (reference sequence). The CDR3 is made up of 12 amino acids. V gave up 4 bases and J gave up 6 bases, with 13 bases separating them. This chain's CDR3 is CSANRGAGEQYF. As DNA, the CDR3 is TGCAGTGCTAATAGAGGAGCGGGCGAGCAGTACTTC.

V is TRBV20-1 and J is TRBJ2-3; possibly TRBD2 for D (6 bases). Germline V gives CDR1 DFQATT, CDR2 SNEGSKA (reference sequence). The CDR3 runs 14 residues. V was shortened by 3 bases and J by 9 bases, with 19 bases between the two germline ends. In DNA, the CDR3 is TGCAGTGCTAGCCGTGGCCCGAGGGGAGGAACGCAGTATTTT. Amino acid sequence: CSASRGPRGGTQYF.

The chain uses TRBV20-1 and TRBJ2-7, with 7 bases lining up with TRBD1. Trimming cost V 5 bases and J 3 bases; bases outside gene matches: 4. CDR1 and CDR2 (germline): DFQATT, SNEGSKA (reference sequence). This CDR3 comprises 12 residues. The CDR3 sequence: CSAAGTDYEQYF. In nucleotides, the CDR3 is TGCAGTGCTGCCGGGACAGACTACGAGCAGTACTTC.

J is TRBJ2-1 and V is TRBV18; 10 nucleotides agree with TRBD2. This CDR3 has 15 residues. The germline CDR1 and CDR2 sequences are KGHSH and LQKENI. The junction had 9 bases not matched to a gene; V was cut back by 4 bases and J by 9 bases. CDR3 sequence: CASSLNSGRIGEQFF. The CDR3, as DNA: TGTGCCAGCTCACTGAATAGCGGGAGGATAGGTGAGCAGTTCTTC.

This clonotype showed up just a few times. The chain has TRBV7-9 and TRBJ2-3, with 7 bases identical to TRBD2. This CDR3 has 14 residues. Germline assignment: CDR1 SEHNR and CDR2 FQNEAQ (reference sequence). V dropped 5 bases and J dropped 4; count of bases not matched to a gene: 6. This CDR3 reads CASSPRGVADTQYF. CDR3 nucleotides: TGTGCCAGCAGCCCCCGGGGGGTCGCAGATACGCAGTATTTT.